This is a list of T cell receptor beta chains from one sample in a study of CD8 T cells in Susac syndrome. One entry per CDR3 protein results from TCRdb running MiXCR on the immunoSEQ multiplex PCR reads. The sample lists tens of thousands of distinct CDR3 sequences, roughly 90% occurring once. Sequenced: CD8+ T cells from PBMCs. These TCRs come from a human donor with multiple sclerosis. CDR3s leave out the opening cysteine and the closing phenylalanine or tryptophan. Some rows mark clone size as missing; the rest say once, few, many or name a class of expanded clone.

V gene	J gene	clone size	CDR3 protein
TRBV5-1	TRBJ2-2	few	ASSLVPRDYRNTGELF
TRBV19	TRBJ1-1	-	ASSIGDAEAF
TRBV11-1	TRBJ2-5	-	ASSLAGNRGTQY
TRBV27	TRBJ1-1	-	ASSNGRGTEAF
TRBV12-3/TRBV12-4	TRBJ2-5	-	ASRSQIRETQY
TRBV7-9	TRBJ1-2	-	ASSPGTGEWVDYGYT
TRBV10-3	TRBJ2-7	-	ATRILSGRDRFEQY
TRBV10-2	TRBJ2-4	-	ASSESYWRSGRGRGNIQY
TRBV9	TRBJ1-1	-	ASSVGRDRNTEAF
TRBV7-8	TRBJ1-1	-	ASSPLAGANTEAF
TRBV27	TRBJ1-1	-	ASSPAAVTEAF
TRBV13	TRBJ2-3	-	ASSPRDSEGTDTQY
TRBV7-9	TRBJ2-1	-	ASSGTSGGSYNEQF
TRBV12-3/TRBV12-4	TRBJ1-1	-	ASSFGEGNTEAF
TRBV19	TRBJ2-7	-	ASSIAGTAYEQY
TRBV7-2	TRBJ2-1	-	ASSWTSPLYNDNEQF
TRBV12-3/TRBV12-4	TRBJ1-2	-	ASRLRHYGYT
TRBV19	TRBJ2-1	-	ASSISLGSTNPSYNEQF
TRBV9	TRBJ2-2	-	ASSVVGLNTGELF
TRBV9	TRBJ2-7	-	ASSVSPASGSYEQY
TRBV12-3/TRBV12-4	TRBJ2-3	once	ASTPGQITDTQY
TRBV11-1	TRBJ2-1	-	ASSPLAPSYNEQF
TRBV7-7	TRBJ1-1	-	ASSSGTGRERAF
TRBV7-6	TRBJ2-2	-	ASSPGLAGDPNTGELF
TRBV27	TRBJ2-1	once	ASAPLAGGPNEQF
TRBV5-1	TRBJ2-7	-	ASSTDRGGGYEQY
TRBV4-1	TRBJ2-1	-	ASSQEGEPYNEQF
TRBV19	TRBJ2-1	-	ASSMTGTSGSNEQF
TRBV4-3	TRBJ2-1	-	ASSQTGGPVGEQF
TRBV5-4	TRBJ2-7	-	ASSLEQGYYEQY
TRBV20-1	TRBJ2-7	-	SATPTGERGYEQY
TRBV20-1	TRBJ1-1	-	SAREPRDTEAF
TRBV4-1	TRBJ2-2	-	ASNQAGLNTGELF
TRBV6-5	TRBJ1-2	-	ASSFLRDSGGYT
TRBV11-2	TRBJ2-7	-	ASSLTIHEQY
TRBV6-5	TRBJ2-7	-	ASSPPDATYEQY
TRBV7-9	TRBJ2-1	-	ASSLVASGGYNEQF
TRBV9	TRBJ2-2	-	ASSVTSGGPNTGELF
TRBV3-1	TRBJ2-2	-	ASSQGVRGYTGELF
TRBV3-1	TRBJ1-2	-	ASSQGIYGGNYGYT
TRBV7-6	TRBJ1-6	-	ASSLSVKGGNSPLH